Shown below are 26 T cell receptor beta chains from a single sample sequenced in a study of cytomegalovirus exposure and HLA in healthy donors. The PCR used 60 Vbeta and 13 Jbeta primers. Produced via immunoSEQ multiplex PCR; TCRdb's table is partial and in-frame only. The data contain 120,000 or so clones, around three quarters of them singletons. The sequencing sample was made of PBMCs. The receptors shown here come from a man aged 25-45 years in good health and CMV-seronegative.

The rearrangement links TRBV5-1 to TRBJ2-5; no reliable D call. V was trimmed by 4 bases and J by 5 bases, leaving 9 bases between them. The CDR3 contains 12 residues. Per germline, CDR1 SGHRS and CDR2 YFSETQ. CDR3 region: CASSRTGETQYF. The DNA for the CDR3 is TGCGCCAGCAGCCGCACCGGGGAGACCCAGTACTTC.

The CDR3 loop reads CASRYRGGGADTQHF. CDR3 nucleotide sequence: TGTGCCAGCAGATACAGGGGCGGGGGGGCAGATACGCAGCATTTT. The V and J genes are TRBV7-2 and TRBJ2-3, with 7 bases identical to TRBD1. The DNA end favors TRBJ1-5, so the J call may be wrong. The CDR3 is 15 residues long. Germline V gene data show CDR1 as SGHTA and CDR2 as FQGNSA.

The rearrangement uses TRBV27 and TRBJ2-5; D possibly corresponds to TRBD1 (6 bases). Gene TRBJ2-7 matches the end of the DNA better, so the J call may be wrong. This CDR3 has 13 residues. The V gene's germline CDR1 is MNHEY and CDR2 SMNVEV (reference sequence). CDR3 nucleotide sequence: TGTGCCAGCGCCCCAGGGGCCTCCTACGAGCAGTACTTC. Its translation: CASAPGASYEQYF.

The V call is TRBV4-3, the J call TRBJ2-1, with TRBD2 as a possible D gene (6 bases). Deletions cut 1 base from V and 6 bases from J, with 13 bases between. CDR3 length: 15 amino acids. The germline V gene has CDR1 LGHNA and CDR2 YSLEER. This CDR3 reads CASSQGSGVGNEQFF. The DNA for the CDR3 is TGCGCCAGCAGCCAAGGATCGGGGGTCGGCAATGAGCAGTTCTTC.

This chain joins TRBV28 and TRBJ1-5; 8 bases fit TRBD1. This CDR3 contains 14 residues. V gave up 10 bases and J gave up 3 bases; unmatched junction bases: 8. Per the germline V gene, CDR1 is MDHEN and CDR2 is SYDVKM. The CDR3 is CATITGGSNQPQHF. In DNA form, the CDR3 reads TGTGCCACCATTACAGGGGGTTCCAATCAGCCCCAGCATTTT.

This chain links TRBV11-2 with TRBJ1-1; a weak D match, TRBD1 (6 bases). The CDR3 extends over 12 amino acids. V was pared by 9 bases and J by 1 base, with 9 bases between. From germline, CDR1 is SGHAT and CDR2 FQNNGV. CDR3 in amino acids: CASQQGNTEAFF. The DNA of the CDR3 is TGTGCCAGTCAACAGGGGAACACTGAAGCTTTCTTT.

The chain combines TRBV19 with TRBJ1-4; TRBD1 matches at 10 bases. Unmatched junction bases numbered 3, after V lost 6 bases and J lost 5 bases. Germline V gene lookup returns CDR1 LNHDA and CDR2 SQIVND (reference sequence). The CDR3 sequence is 14 residues long. The CDR3 region is CASRRDRGNEKLFF. The CDR3 DNA reads TGTGCCAGTAGAAGGGACAGGGGAAATGAAAAACTGTTTTTT.

The chain has TRBV6-1 and TRBJ1-2; 11 nucleotides line up with TRBD1. The CDR3 sequence is 16 residues long. Germline loops: CDR1 MNHNS, CDR2 SASEGT. The ends lost 3 bases at V and 4 bases at J; junction bases unmatched: 7. The CDR3 nucleotides read TGTGCCAGCAGTGATGGTTGGGACAGGGGGACCTATGGCTACACCTTC. It is translated as CASSDGWDRGTYGYTF.

The chain joins TRBV7-9 to TRBJ1-1; D is unresolved. This CDR3 has 14 residues. Germline values: CDR1 SEHNR, CDR2 FQNEAQ (reference sequence). Trimming took 1 base from V and 8 from J, leaving 14 bases between them. CDR3 sequence: CASSLEGDGTEAFF. The CDR3 DNA follows: TGTGCCAGCAGCTTAGAGGGAGACGGAACCGAAGCTTTCTTT.

The chain uses TRBV6-6 and TRBJ2-3, with D possibly TRBD1 on 6 matching bases. CDR3 size: 14 residues. Per the germline V gene, CDR1 is MNHNY and CDR2 is SVGAGI (reference sequence). V was trimmed by 10 bases and J by 2 bases, leaving 16 bases between them. CDR3 nucleotides: TGTGCCACCAAAACACCAGGGGCCACAGATACGCAGTATTTT. Protein: CATKTPGATDTQYF.

The J gene is TRBJ1-1, the V gene TRBV19; the match to TRBD1 covers 9 bases. V lost 4 bases to trimming and J lost 4 bases; unmatched junction nucleotides: 10. Germline CDR1 and CDR2: LNHDA and SQIVND (reference sequence). The CDR3 is 16 amino acids. The CDR3 nucleotides read TGTGCCAGTAGTAGAACCGCGGGACAGGGCGGCACTGAAGCTTTCTTT. The encoded protein is CASSRTAGQGGTEAFF.

This chain links TRBV10-2 with TRBJ1-6; D unclear. Trimming stripped 9 bases from V and 9 bases from J, with 15 bases between. CDR1 and CDR2 from the germline V gene are WSHSY and SAAADI. The CDR3 runs to 13 residues. The CDR3 region has the DNA TGCGCCAGTTTCCGGGAGACAAGTTCACCCCTCCACTTT. Translating it yields CASFRETSSPLHF.

The chain carries TRBV30 and TRBJ1-2; D is possibly TRBD1 (6 bases). Germline-derived CDR1 and CDR2 are GTSNPN and SVGIG (reference sequence). V gave up 3 bases and J gave up 1 base, with 18 bases separating them. The CDR3 runs to 16 residues. The CDR3 protein is CAWRWGRVGFNYGYTF. The CDR3 bases are TGTGCCTGGAGATGGGGGCGTGTGGGTTTTAACTATGGCTACACCTTC. The full variable domain, its missing parts supplied by reference TRBV30 and TRBJ1-2, is SQTIHQWPATLVQPVGSPLSLECTVEGTSNPNLYWYRQAAGRGLQLLFYSVGIGQISSEVPQNLSASRPQDRQFILSSKKLLLSDSGFYLCAWRWGRVGFNYGYTFGSGTRLTVV.

The chain has TRBV30 and TRBJ2-2, with no clear D. The CDR3 runs to 12 residues. Trimming cost V 6 bases and J 1 base, with 6 bases left between them. Germline CDR1 and CDR2: GTSNPN and SVGIG (reference sequence). Here the CDR3 reads CACRGNTGELFF. DNA for the CDR3: TGTGCCTGTAGAGGGAACACCGGGGAGCTGTTTTTT.

Worth noting for this clone: Other nucleotide sequences from this sample produce the same CDR3. The chain combines TRBV7-6 with TRBJ1-3; D remains ambiguous. The V and J ends lost 5 bases and 0 bases respectively, with 14 bases between them. The length of the CDR3 is 16 residues. CDR1 is SGHVS, CDR2 FNYEAQ, per germline. CDR3 bases: TGTGCCAGCAGCCCGAACACAGTGGGCTCTGGAAACACCATATATTTT. It is translated as CASSPNTVGSGNTIYF. The entire variable domain, with the rest obtained from reference TRBV7-6 and TRBJ1-3, is as follows: GAGVSQSPRYKVTKRGQDVALRCDPISGHVSLYWYRQALGQGPEFLTYFNYEAQQDKSGLPNDRFSAERPEGSISTLTIQRTEQRDSAMYRCASSPNTVGSGNTIYFGEGSWLTVV.

V usage is TRBV6-1 and J usage is TRBJ2-7; D is ambiguous. The CDR3 is 13 residues long. With 4 bases removed from V and 0 bases from J, the gap between germline ends came to 7 bases. CDR1 is MNHNS and CDR2 is SASEGT in the germline V gene. The CDR3 DNA reads TGTGCCAGCAGTGTGGGCTCCTCCTACGAGCAGTACTTC. It translates to CASSVGSSYEQYF.

The gene calls are TRBV6-6 and TRBJ1-4, with D uncertain. Per the germline V gene, CDR1 is MNHNY and CDR2 is SVGAGI (reference sequence). The CDR3 has 14 amino acids. Between the trimmed V and J ends, which lost 6 bases and 7 bases, there was a span of 15 bases. The CDR3 sequence is CASRANEEGEKLFF. DNA of the CDR3: TGTGCCAGCAGGGCCAATGAGGAGGGTGAAAAACTGTTTTTT.

The genes are TRBV2 and TRBJ1-5, with TRBD1 as a possible D gene (6 bases). Trimming pared 9 bases from V and 8 bases from J, leaving 20 bases between. From germline, CDR1 is SNHLY and CDR2 FYNNEI. The CDR3 runs 14 residues. CDR3 coding DNA: TGTGCCAGTACTCACGGGGGGCCCCGAGAGCCCCAGCATTTT. It yields the protein CASTHGGPREPQHF.

This clone is a singleton in its sample. V usage is TRBV11-3 and J usage is TRBJ1-3; 8 bases line up with TRBD1. CDR3 length: 15 amino acids. Looked up from germline, CDR1 is SGHNT and CDR2 is YENEEA. V was clipped by 4 bases and J by 5 bases; unmatched bases: 7. CDR3 region: CASSSGTGKRNTIYF. The CDR3 nucleotides are TGTGCCAGCAGCTCCGGGACAGGCAAGAGAAACACCATATATTTT.

This clone showed up just once. This chain joins TRBV7-9 and TRBJ2-1; 9 bases map to TRBD2. V gave up 4 bases and J gave up 0 bases; unmatched junction bases: 7. The CDR3 has 17 amino acids. The germline V gene has CDR1 SEHNR and CDR2 FQNEAQ (reference sequence). The CDR3 coding sequence is TGTGCCAGCAGCTCCTTAAAGACTAGCGGCTCCTACAATGAGCAGTTCTTC. Translated: CASSSLKTSGSYNEQFF.

The chain employs TRBV5-1 and TRBJ2-1, with 11 bases matching TRBD2. V lost 4 bases and J lost 4; bases outside the gene matches: 4. The CDR3 is made up of 15 amino acids. The germline V gene encodes CDR1 SGHRS and CDR2 YFSETQ. CDR3 nucleotide sequence: TGCGCCAGCAGCGCCGGGACTAGCGGTTACAATGAGCAGTTCTTC. Its protein is CASSAGTSGYNEQFF.

CDR3 nucleotides: TGTGCCAGCAGTTACCCGGGATCAATGAGTTCAACTAATGAAAAACTGTTTTTT. Protein sequence: CASSYPGSMSSTNEKLFF. The V gene is TRBV28, the J gene TRBJ1-4; D unclear. The CDR3 is 18 amino acids. V was pared by 4 bases and J by 0 bases, with 18 bases between. The V gene's germline CDR1 is MDHEN and CDR2 SYDVKM. The full variable domain, completed using reference TRBV28 and TRBJ1-4, is DVKVTQSSRYLVKRTGEKVFLECVQDMDHENMFWYRQDPGLGLRLIYFSYDVKMKEKGDIPEGYSVSREKKERFSLILESASTNQTSMYLCASSYPGSMSSTNEKLFFGSGTQLSVL.

The chain couples TRBV6-1 to TRBJ1-3; no clear D. Germline V gene data show CDR1 as MNHNS and CDR2 as SASEGT. The CDR3 totals 15 residues. Trimming took off 7 bases at V and 0 bases at J, with 13 bases between the two ends. For the CDR3, the DNA is TGTGCCAGCATGAAGTTTTCACTCTCTGGAAACACCATATATTTT. Amino acid sequence: CASMKFSLSGNTIYF.

The chain joins TRBV2 to TRBJ1-4; 7 bases fit TRBD1. Trimming removed 6 bases from V and 6 bases from J; junction bases left unmatched: 13. CDR1 SNHLY and CDR2 FYNNEI come from the germline V gene. The CDR3 is 16 amino acids. The CDR3 DNA is TGTGCCAGCAGAGTTGGGACAGCTCGTTTCGATGAAAAACTGTTTTTT. This translates into CASRVGTARFDEKLFF. The full variable domain, rest sourced from reference TRBV2 and TRBJ1-4, is EPEVTQTPSHQVTQMGQEVILRCVPISNHLYFYWYRQILGQKVEFLVSFYNNEISEKSEIFDDQFSVERPDGSNFTLKIRSTKLEDSAMYFCASRVGTARFDEKLFFGSGTQLSVL.

The sample holds a few counts of this clone. The genes are TRBV7-2 and TRBJ1-2; tentatively, D is TRBD1 (5 bases). Trimming took off 5 bases at V and 0 bases at J, with 13 bases between the two ends. This CDR3 is built from 15 residues. CDR1 and CDR2 (germline): SGHTA, FQGNSA. The CDR3 here is CASSIDSLANYGYTF. The CDR3 DNA follows: TGTGCCAGCAGCATCGACAGTTTGGCTAACTATGGCTACACCTTC.

This clone was observed once. In DNA, the CDR3 is TGCGCCAGCAGTGAGGGGCTTGGAAACACCATATATTTT. Translating gives CASSEGLGNTIYF. The chain recombines TRBV10-1 with TRBJ1-3, with no clear D. The CDR3 runs 13 residues. V lost 2 bases and J lost 3, with 5 bases in between. Germline lookup yields CDR1 WNHNN and CDR2 SYGVQD (reference sequence).